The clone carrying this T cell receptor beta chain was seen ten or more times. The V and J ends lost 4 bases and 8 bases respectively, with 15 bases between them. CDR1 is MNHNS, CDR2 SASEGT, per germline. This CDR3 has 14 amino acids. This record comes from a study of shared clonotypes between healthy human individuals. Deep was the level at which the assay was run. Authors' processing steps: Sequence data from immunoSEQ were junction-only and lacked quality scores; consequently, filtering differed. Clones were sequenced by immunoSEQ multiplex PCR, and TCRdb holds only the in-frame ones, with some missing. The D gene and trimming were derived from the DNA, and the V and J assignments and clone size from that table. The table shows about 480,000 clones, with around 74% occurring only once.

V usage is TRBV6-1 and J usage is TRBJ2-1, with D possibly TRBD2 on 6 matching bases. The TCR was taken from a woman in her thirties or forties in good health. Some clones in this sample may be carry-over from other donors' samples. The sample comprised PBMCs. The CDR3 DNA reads TGTGCCAGCAGTGGACTAGACCTTCGGGATGAGCAGTTCTTC. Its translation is CASSGLDLRDEQFF.